This entry is about one T cell receptor (beta chain). The sample is drawn from a study of blood T cell repertoires in COVID-19. Study-wide background: Some COVID-19 samples were acute and others convalescent; all came from the United States, Italy and Spain.

Germline V CDR1 and CDR2: MDHEN, SYDVKM. Trimming pared 5 bases from V and 9 bases from J, leaving 23 bases between. The CDR3 is 15 residues long. Sequencing was performed with immunoSEQ multiplex PCR; in TCRdb, only in-frame clones are kept and a portion is missing. The sample includes hundreds of thousands of clones, about 88% of them seen just once. The receptor's source is a man between 65 and 85 years old with acute or convalescent COVID-19. Specimen: peripheral blood. V usage is TRBV28 and J usage is TRBJ2-7, with D tentatively TRBD2 (6 bases). The CDR3 bases are TGTGCCAGCAGTATACCCACCGGGACTGCACCTCGGCAGTACTTC. Translated: CASSIPTGTAPRQYF.